A selection of T cell receptor beta chains follows, all from one sample in a study of blood T cell repertoires in COVID-19. Using immunoSEQ multiplex PCR, the repertoire was profiled, and TCRdb retains in-frame clones only, with some absent. Of about 420,000 clones listed, 85% to 90% are singletons. Sequenced material: peripheral blood. Receptors originate from a man between 18 and 35 years old with COVID-19, enrolled during active disease. CDR3s include the opening cysteine and the closing phenylalanine or tryptophan. The D gene is left open where the match is weak. Size tells how often a clone was seen (once, few, many) or the class of an expanded clone, and some rows leave it out.

d_call j_call clone_size v_call cdr3_aa cdr3_nt
NA TRBJ2-5 NA TRBV7-9 CASSFGVETQYF TGTGCCAGCAGCTTCGGGGTGGAGACCCAGTACTTC
TRBD2 TRBJ2-5 NA TRBV24-1 CATGDSGGAETQYF TGTGCCACCGGGGATAGCGGGGGGGCGGAGACCCAGTACTTC
NA TRBJ2-2 NA TRBV27 CASSLSGRNTGELFF TGTGCCAGCAGTTTAAGTGGGAGAAACACCGGGGAGCTGTTTTTT
NA TRBJ2-2 NA TRBV6-1 CASSEFGEFGELFF TGTGCCAGCAGTGAATTCGGGGAGTTCGGGGAGCTGTTTTTT
NA TRBJ2-2 NA TRBV5-1 CASSLDSNTGELFF TGCGCCAGCAGCTTGGACTCGAACACCGGGGAGCTGTTTTTT
NA TRBJ1-2 few TRBV4-1 CASSQEKREAYGYTF TGCGCCAGCAGCCAAGAAAAGCGGGAGGCCTATGGCTACACCTTC
TRBD1 TRBJ1-3 NA TRBV30 CAWSLRVAGGGNTIYF TGTGCCTGGAGCCTTAGGGTCGCAGGGGGTGGAAACACCATATATTTT
TRBD1 TRBJ1-1 NA TRBV3-1/TRBV3-2 CASSQGGQGGTEAFF TGTGCCAGCAGCCAAGGCGGACAGGGAGGCACTGAAGCTTTCTTT
NA TRBJ1-1 once TRBV29-1 CSVEGRQANTEAFF TGCAGCGTTGAGGGCCGACAGGCGAACACTGAAGCTTTCTTT
NA TRBJ2-2 NA TRBV18 CASSLAGSTGELFF TGTGCCAGTTCCCTGGCCGGGTCCACCGGGGAGCTGTTTTTT
NA TRBJ2-2 NA TRBV6-2/TRBV6-3 CASSRLLGSGELFF TGTGCCAGCAGTAGGTTACTCGGGTCCGGGGAGCTGTTTTTT
NA TRBJ2-2 NA TRBV7-9 CASREGTGELFF TGTGCCAGCAGAGAGGGCACCGGGGAGCTGTTTTTT